These 8 T cell receptor beta chains share one sample of origin, sequenced in a study of early T cells in non-severe SARS-CoV-2 infection. TCRdb reanalysed the 5' RACE reads using MiXCR and keeps one entry per CDR3 protein. The data show about 100,000 distinct CDR3 sequences, with over 10% seen just once and 3% to 3.5% held by the top ten. Sequenced: whole blood. These receptors were taken from an adult who was a healthcare worker with PCR-confirmed SARS-CoV-2 infection or an uninfected control (not recorded which).

The chain recombines TRBV6-6 with TRBJ2-4; TRBD1 agrees at 9 bases. Trimming at V came to 1 base and at J to 6 bases, leaving 4 bases not matched to a gene. The CDR3 runs to 15 residues. Germline V gives CDR1 MNHNY, CDR2 SVGAGI (reference sequence). The CDR3 sequence is CASSYYRGQGNIQYF. In DNA, the CDR3 is TGTGCCAGCAGTTACTACAGGGGGCAGGGAAACATTCAGTACTTC.

V and J are TRBV5-1 and TRBJ2-1; TRBD2 aligns across 10 bases. CDR3 length equals 17 residues. With V trimmed by 5 bases and J by 6 bases, 14 bases remained unmatched. CDR1 SGHRS and CDR2 YFSETQ come from the germline V gene. The CDR3 nucleotides are TGCGCCAGCAGTTCCTCTATCTCAGCGGGGGGGCCCAATGAGCAGTTCTTC. Its protein is CASSSSISAGGPNEQFF.

The sample holds many counts of this clonotype. The chain combines TRBV18 with TRBJ1-1; TRBD1 might be the D (6 bases). V was shortened by 5 bases and J by 0 bases, with 13 bases between the two germline ends. This CDR3 is built from 15 residues. Germline assignment: CDR1 KGHSH and CDR2 LQKENI. CDR3 DNA: TGTGCCAGCTCATCTACCGGGACATTGAACACTGAAGCTTTCTTT. Translating gives CASSSTGTLNTEAFF.

The chain has TRBV5-1 and TRBJ2-2, with no clear D. Deletions cut 0 bases from V and 0 bases from J, with 15 bases between. This CDR3 region has 18 residues. CDR1 SGHRS and CDR2 YFSETQ come from the germline V gene. This CDR3 reads CASSLGPRAQPNTGELFF. The CDR3 nucleotides are TGCGCCAGCAGCTTGGGTCCACGGGCGCAACCGAACACCGGGGAGCTGTTTTTT.

In this sample, this clonotype turned up many times. The rearrangement uses TRBV12-2 and TRBJ2-1; the table's D call of TRBD1 was not tested on the DNA. TRBV12-2 is a pseudogene locus. The CDR3 loop spans 13 amino acids. CDR3 coding DNA: TGTGCAAGTCGCTTAGTAAGGGCGGGGGAGCAGTTCTTC. This codes for CASRLVRAGEQFF.

This clonotype has more than one count but fewer than ten. The junction does not match germline at one end; this may be a read error. The chain joins TRBV5-4 to TRBJ2-1; 14 bases align to TRBD2. This CDR3 is built from 14 residues. The germline CDR1 and CDR2 sequences are SGHNT and YYREEE (reference sequence). This CDR3 reads CASSIERLAGGGLF. The CDR3 nucleotides are TGTGCCAGCAGTATCGAAAGACTAGCGGGAGGGGGGCTCTTC.

This clonotype occurred many times. The V and J genes are TRBV7-9 and TRBJ2-3, with D perhaps TRBD2 (6 bases). This CDR3 contains 13 residues. From germline, CDR1 is SEHNR and CDR2 FQNEAQ (reference sequence). V shed 8 bases and J shed 5 bases, with 14 bases lying between them. The CDR3 nucleotides read TGTGCCAGCGGGTCTAGCGACGTAGATACGCAGTATTTT. Its protein product is CASGSSDVDTQYF.

The V call is TRBV11-3, the J call TRBJ1-1; maybe TRBD1 (5 bases). Between the trimmed V and J ends, which lost 5 bases and 5 bases, there was a span of 15 bases. This CDR3 has 14 amino acids. Looked up from germline, CDR1 is SGHNT and CDR2 is YENEEA. The CDR3, as DNA: TGTGCCAGCAGCCGGAGGGGCAGGACGACTGAAGCTTTCTTT. This codes for CASSRRGRTTEAFF.